This entry lists 23 T cell receptor beta chains sequenced from one sample in a study of blood T cell repertoires in COVID-19. Some clones are missing from TCRdb's copy, which holds only in-frame ones; the method was immunoSEQ multiplex PCR. The sample has fewer than 250,000 clones, 65% to 90% seen once. The sequenced sample consisted of PBMCs or T cells enriched from blood (not recorded which). Receptors were obtained from a woman aged 45-60 years with acute COVID-19.

In DNA, the CDR3 is TGCGCCAGCAGCCAAGATATGCAGGAAAAACTGTTTTTT. Translating gives CASSQDMQEKLFF. V and J are TRBV4-3 and TRBJ1-4; D not resolved. Trimming took 0 bases from V and 8 from J, leaving 7 bases between them. Germline assignment: CDR1 LGHNA and CDR2 YSLEER. The CDR3 sequence is 13 residues long.

J is TRBJ1-4 and V is TRBV25-1, with unresolved D. V dropped 7 bases and J dropped 4 bases, with 13 bases sitting between them. Germline values: CDR1 MGHDK, CDR2 SYGVNS. CDR3 size: 14 residues. The CDR3 DNA sequence: TGTGCCAGCACCCCTCGTGAGGGTAATGAAAAACTGTTTTTT. It codes for CASTPREGNEKLFF.

This clone was seen only a few times. The chain carries TRBV5-1 and TRBJ1-1, with 8 bases aligning to TRBD1. The germline gives CDR1 SGHRS, CDR2 YFSETQ. V shed 3 bases, J shed 0 bases, and the junction held 4 bases outside the gene matches. The CDR3 consists of 15 residues. CDR3 region: CASSSQGALNTEAFF. DNA for the CDR3: TGCGCCAGCAGCTCTCAGGGGGCGTTGAACACTGAAGCTTTCTTT. The whole variable domain, remainder taken from reference TRBV5-1 and TRBJ1-1, is KAGVTQTPRYLIKTRGQQVTLSCSPISGHRSVSWYQQTPGQGLQFLFEYFSETQRNKGNFPGRFSGRQFSNSRSEMNVSTLELGDSALYLCASSSQGALNTEAFFGQGTRLTVV.

This sequence joins TRBV6-5 and TRBJ2-1; tentatively, D is TRBD1 (5 bases). Germline V lookup: CDR1 MNHEY, CDR2 SVGAGI. The V end lost 5 bases, the J end lost 4 bases, and 12 bases lay between the germline ends. The CDR3 totals 14 residues. The CDR3 is CASSQPGKYNEQFF. In DNA, the CDR3 is TGTGCCAGCAGTCAACCAGGGAAATACAATGAGCAGTTCTTC.

The gene calls are TRBV5-1 and TRBJ2-3; a weak D match, TRBD2 (6 bases). Per germline, CDR1 SGHRS and CDR2 YFSETQ. The CDR3 totals 15 residues. V lost 2 bases and J lost 0, with 10 bases in between. The CDR3 DNA is TGCGCCAGCAGCTTAGCGGGTGCCAGCACAGATACGCAGTATTTT. The encoded protein is CASSLAGASTDTQYF.

This clone was picked up a small number of times. J is TRBJ1-1 and V is TRBV4-3, with 7 bases fitting TRBD1. The CDR3 totals 15 residues. Germline assignment: CDR1 LGHNA and CDR2 YSLEER. V gave up 5 bases and J gave up 3 bases; unmatched junction bases: 9. The CDR3, as DNA: TGCGCCAGCAGCGCCTCCGGGACAGTTTACACTGAAGCTTTCTTT. As protein: CASSASGTVYTEAFF.

This clone occurred a few times. The rearrangement uses TRBV5-1 and TRBJ2-3; tentative D call: TRBD1 (5 bases). Germline lookup yields CDR1 SGHRS and CDR2 YFSETQ. Trimming shortened V by 0 bases and J by 3 bases, and 5 bases separated the two germline ends. The CDR3 totals 13 residues. CDR3 region: CASSLGQTDTQYF. CDR3 sequence (DNA): TGCGCCAGCAGCTTGGGACAGACAGATACGCAGTATTTT.

The CDR3 DNA reads TGTGCCAGCAGCTTAGGAAGGGGGTACAGCGATGAGCAGTTCTTC. It encodes CASSLGRGYSDEQFF. The chain links TRBV7-8 to TRBJ2-1; perhaps TRBD1 as D (6 bases). Trimming removed 1 base at V and 8 bases at J, with 15 bases between. The CDR3 runs to 15 residues. Germline V lookup: CDR1 SGHVS, CDR2 FQNEAQ. Filled out from reference TRBV7-8 and TRBJ2-1, the complete variable domain reads GAGVSQSPRYKVAKRGQDVALRCDPISGHVSLFWYQQALGQGPEFLTYFQNEAQLDKSGLPSDRFFAERPEGSVSTLKIQRTQQEDSAVYLCASSLGRGYSDEQFFGPGTRLTVL.

CDR3 sequence: CASSLRTGIYGYTF. CDR3 nucleotide sequence: TGTGCCAGCAGCTTGCGTACAGGGATCTATGGCTACACCTTC. The rearrangement joins TRBV5-6 to TRBJ1-2, with D maybe TRBD1 (6 bases). The V gene lost 1 base and the J gene lost 4 bases, with 11 bases spanning the gap. The CDR3 runs 14 residues. Germline V lookup: CDR1 SGHDT, CDR2 YYEEEE.

The V call is TRBV7-8, the J call TRBJ1-1; the D is unclear. The V end was cut by 1 base, the J end by 5 bases, with 11 bases between. This CDR3 has 14 residues. Looked up from germline, CDR1 is SGHVS and CDR2 is FQNEAQ. The CDR3 protein is CASSLGSGGTEAFF. Here the CDR3 DNA reads TGTGCCAGCAGCTTAGGCTCCGGCGGGACTGAAGCTTTCTTT.

The rearrangement uses TRBV5-1 and TRBJ1-1, with D perhaps TRBD1 (6 bases). Germline V lookup: CDR1 SGHRS, CDR2 YFSETQ. V was shortened by 0 bases and J by 4 bases, with 10 bases between the two germline ends. The CDR3 sequence is 14 residues long. DNA of the CDR3: TGCGCCAGCAGCTTGGATCAGGGGCGCACTGAAGCTTTCTTT. Its translation is CASSLDQGRTEAFF.

This clone showed up just a few times. This chain connects TRBV19 to TRBJ1-1, with 9 bases lining up with TRBD1. The J segment lost 5 bases and the V segment lost 5 bases, leaving 15 bases of the junction unmatched. Looked up from germline, CDR1 is LNHDA and CDR2 is SQIVND (reference sequence). The CDR3 has 17 residues. CDR3 nucleotides: TGTGCCAGTAGTTCACTCCGGGACAGGGTTTTGGGGACTGAAGCTTTCTTT. As protein: CASSSLRDRVLGTEAFF.

The V gene is TRBV20-1, the J gene TRBJ1-2, with 8 bases identical to TRBD1. Germline assignment: CDR1 DFQATT and CDR2 SNEGSKA (reference sequence). The length of the CDR3 is 11 residues. The V and J ends lost 6 bases and 8 bases, in that order; junction bases with no gene match: 5. CDR3 amino acids: CSALDREGYTF. The CDR3 DNA follows: TGCAGTGCCCTGGACAGGGAGGGCTACACCTTC.

This sequence joins TRBV30 and TRBJ1-1; D call uncertain. The CDR3 is made up of 15 amino acids. Per germline, CDR1 GTSNPN and CDR2 SVGIG (reference sequence). V lost 2 bases, J lost 0 bases, and 13 bases lay in between. The CDR3 nucleotides read TGTGCCTGGAGTCCTATAGGAGAGGTGAACACTGAAGCTTTCTTT. Protein product: CAWSPIGEVNTEAFF.

The V gene is TRBV5-1, the J gene TRBJ1-1; 7 bases align to TRBD1. The germline gives CDR1 SGHRS, CDR2 YFSETQ. Germline trimming cut 5 bases from V and 0 bases from J; bases unmatched to any gene: 7. This CDR3 is built from 15 residues. The CDR3 DNA sequence: TGCGCCAGCAGGGGAGAGGGGACAGTGAACACTGAAGCTTTCTTT. Translating it yields CASRGEGTVNTEAFF. Full variable domain (missing parts from reference TRBV5-1 and TRBJ1-1): KAGVTQTPRYLIKTRGQQVTLSCSPISGHRSVSWYQQTPGQGLQFLFEYFSETQRNKGNFPGRFSGRQFSNSRSEMNVSTLELGDSALYLCASRGEGTVNTEAFFGQGTRLTVV.

Only a few counts were recorded for this clone. The CDR3 is CASSSQRTGWQLNSPLHF. For the CDR3, the DNA is TGTGCCAGCAGCAGTCAAAGGACAGGGTGGCAACTTAATTCACCCCTCCACTTT. The J gene is TRBJ1-6, the V gene TRBV9; the match to TRBD1 covers 8 bases. The CDR3 spans 18 residues. Germline trimming cut 4 bases from V and 6 bases from J; bases unmatched to any gene: 15. CDR1 and CDR2 from the germline V gene are SGDLS and YYNGEE.

J is TRBJ1-5 and V is TRBV14; D uncertain. The CDR3 consists of 15 residues. Germline V CDR1 and CDR2: SGHDN, FVKESK. V lost 4 bases to trimming and J lost 0 bases, with 10 bases between them. CDR3 region: CASSPGGYSNQPQHF. Written as DNA, the CDR3 is TGTGCCAGCAGCCCCGGAGGTTATAGCAATCAGCCCCAGCATTTT.

The sample holds one count of this clone. The chain carries TRBV10-3 and TRBJ1-2, with 8 positions matching TRBD1. The germline V gene has CDR1 ENHRY and CDR2 SYGVKD. J was trimmed by 5 bases and V by 3 bases; bases with no gene match: 2. This CDR3 region has 13 residues. The CDR3 coding sequence is TGTGCCATCAGTGACAGGGGGCTTTATGGCTACACCTTC. Amino acid sequence: CAISDRGLYGYTF.

In DNA form, the CDR3 reads TGTGCCAGCAGGCGGACTAGCGGGGGGTACAATGAGCAGTTCTTC. This sequence encodes CASRRTSGGYNEQFF. The chain couples TRBV6-5 to TRBJ2-1; TRBD2 matches 14 bases. CDR1 MNHEY and CDR2 SVGAGI come from the germline V gene. The CDR3 has 15 residues. Unmatched junction bases numbered 2, after V lost 6 bases and J lost 4 bases.

The V and J genes are TRBV27 and TRBJ1-1; tentatively, D is TRBD1 (5 bases). Germline CDR1 and CDR2: MNHEY and SMNVEV (reference sequence). This CDR3 has 14 amino acids. Trimming shortened V by 1 base and J by 4 bases, and 10 bases separated the two germline ends. In nucleotides, the CDR3 is TGTGCCAGCAGTTTATTGGGGGGAGGCACTGAAGCTTTCTTT. Protein product: CASSLLGGGTEAFF.

The chain links TRBV7-6 to TRBJ2-5; TRBD1 is a possible D gene (5 bases). V dropped 7 bases and J dropped 2 bases, with 14 bases sitting between them. This CDR3 has 14 amino acids. Germline V gene sequence: CDR1 SGHVS, CDR2 FNYEAQ. The CDR3 bases are TGTGCCAGCACGGAGACGGCAGGGCAAGAGACCCAGTACTTC. This sequence encodes CASTETAGQETQYF.

CDR3 in amino acids: CASSPGLAGGLSSYNEQFF. CDR3 bases: TGTGCCAGCAGCCCCGGACTAGCGGGGGGCCTTAGCTCCTACAATGAGCAGTTCTTC. The rearrangement links TRBV4-2 to TRBJ2-1; TRBD2 matches 14 bases. CDR3 size: 19 residues. V lost 4 bases and J lost 0; bases outside the gene matches: 8. Germline CDR1 is LGHNA and CDR2 is YNFKEQ.

This clone has a single count. The chain combines TRBV6-1 with TRBJ1-2; D unclear. V lost 3 bases and J lost 6, with 17 bases in between. CDR1 is MNHNS and CDR2 is SASEGT in the germline V gene. The CDR3 is 15 amino acids. As DNA, the CDR3 is TGTGCCAGCAGTGAGTTCGGGAAAGTGTTGGATGGCTACACCTTC. This codes for CASSEFGKVLDGYTF.